This is a list of T cell receptor beta chains from one sample in a study of cytomegalovirus exposure and HLA in healthy donors. Using immunoSEQ multiplex PCR, the repertoire was profiled, and TCRdb retains in-frame clones only, with some absent. The table shows under 150,000 clones, with approximately 85% occurring only once. Source material: PBMCs. These receptors were taken from a boy between 5 and 17 years old in good health and CMV-seronegative. The CDR3 runs from the conserved cysteine through the conserved F or W. The order of the fields is J gene, D gene, clone size, V gene, CDR3 DNA, CDR3 protein. A D gene is named only where the DNA matches it firmly. Rows may omit the clone size; those that give it use once, few, many or a size class.

J gene: TRBJ2-3
D gene: -
clone size: once
V gene: TRBV5-1
CDR3 DNA: TGCGCCAGCTCCTTCACAGATACGCAGTATTTT
CDR3 protein: CASSFTDTQYF

J gene: TRBJ1-1
D gene: -
clone size: -
V gene: TRBV21-1
CDR3 DNA: TGTGCCAGCAGCAAAGAGGGGGTGGGGGTGAACACTGAAGCTTTCTTT
CDR3 protein: CASSKEGVGVNTEAFF

J gene: TRBJ2-2
D gene: -
clone size: -
V gene: TRBV27
CDR3 DNA: TGTGCCAGCACCCCGTTCAGACAAGCGAACACCGGGGAGCTGTTTTTT
CDR3 protein: CASTPFRQANTGELFF

J gene: TRBJ2-1
D gene: TRBD2
clone size: -
V gene: TRBV5-4
CDR3 DNA: TGTGCCAGCAGCTCCAGGACTAGCGGGACTTTCGATGAGCAGTTCTTC
CDR3 protein: CASSSRTSGTFDEQFF

J gene: TRBJ2-1
D gene: TRBD2
clone size: -
V gene: TRBV7-3
CDR3 DNA: TGTGCCAGCAGCTTCGGGACTAGCGGGAGTGAGTCCTACAATGAGCAGTTCTTC
CDR3 protein: CASSFGTSGSESYNEQFF

J gene: TRBJ1-6
D gene: -
clone size: -
V gene: TRBV7-6
CDR3 DNA: TGTGCCAGCAGCCCCCGTTGGGGGGATAATTCACCCCTCCACTTT
CDR3 protein: CASSPRWGDNSPLHF

J gene: TRBJ2-7
D gene: TRBD2
clone size: -
V gene: TRBV4-2
CDR3 DNA: TGTGCCAGCAGCCAGGATCCGACTAGCGGGAGGTTGGGCTCCTACGAGCAGTACTTC
CDR3 protein: CASSQDPTSGRLGSYEQYF

J gene: TRBJ2-1
D gene: TRBD2
clone size: -
V gene: TRBV30
CDR3 DNA: TGTGCCTGGAGTGTCAGACTAGCGGGAGTCTTCTTC
CDR3 protein: CAWSVRLAGVFF

J gene: TRBJ1-1
D gene: -
clone size: few
V gene: TRBV5-1
CDR3 DNA: TGCGCCAGCAGCTTCCAGGGCTTGTACCCTGAAGCTTTCTTT
CDR3 protein: CASSFQGLYPEAFF

J gene: TRBJ2-2
D gene: TRBD2
clone size: -
V gene: TRBV5-1
CDR3 DNA: TGCGCCAGCAGCTTGCGGGGGGAGACGAACACCGGGGAGCTGTTTTTT
CDR3 protein: CASSLRGETNTGELFF

J gene: TRBJ1-5
D gene: -
clone size: -
V gene: TRBV30
CDR3 DNA: TGTGCCTGGACGGACAGATATAATAGCAATCAGCCCCAGCATTTT
CDR3 protein: CAWTDRYNSNQPQHF

J gene: TRBJ1-5
D gene: -
clone size: -
V gene: TRBV7-9
CDR3 DNA: TGTGCCAGCAGCGCTAGCAGTCAGATCAATCAGCCCCAGCATTTT
CDR3 protein: CASSASSQINQPQHF

J gene: TRBJ1-4
D gene: -
clone size: -
V gene: TRBV29-1
CDR3 DNA: TGCAGCGTTGAAACTTGGCAGGGGAGGGGAAAACTGTTTTTT
CDR3 protein: CSVETWQGRGKLFF

J gene: TRBJ1-1
D gene: TRBD1
clone size: few
V gene: TRBV5-1
CDR3 DNA: TGCGCCAGCAGGCAGGGCTACAGGGGGCTGAACACTGAAGCTTTCTTT
CDR3 protein: CASRQGYRGLNTEAFF

J gene: TRBJ1-5
D gene: TRBD1
clone size: -
V gene: TRBV5-6
CDR3 DNA: TGTGCCAGCAGCACGGTGGGACAGGGGGCCCATCAGCCCCAGCATTTT
CDR3 protein: CASSTVGQGAHQPQHF

J gene: TRBJ1-5
D gene: TRBD1
clone size: once
V gene: TRBV19
CDR3 DNA: TGTGCCAGTATAAAGGGACAGGGCCCCTATCAGCCCCAGCATTTT
CDR3 protein: CASIKGQGPYQPQHF

J gene: TRBJ1-1
D gene: -
clone size: -
V gene: TRBV20-1
CDR3 DNA: TGCAGTGCTAGTAGTAACACTGAAGCTTTCTTT
CDR3 protein: CSASSNTEAFF

J gene: TRBJ2-5
D gene: TRBD1
clone size: once
V gene: TRBV13
CDR3 DNA: TGTGCCAGCAGCTTAGGCGGGACAGGAAAGGGAGAGACCCAGTACTTC
CDR3 protein: CASSLGGTGKGETQYF

J gene: TRBJ1-3
D gene: -
clone size: -
V gene: TRBV9
CDR3 DNA: TGTGCCAGCACCGTAGGTCAGGGTTCTGGAAACACCATATATTTT
CDR3 protein: CASTVGQGSGNTIYF

J gene: TRBJ1-1
D gene: -
clone size: few
V gene: TRBV7-9
CDR3 DNA: TGTGCCAGCAGCTTCAGGGGCTTAATTTTT
CDR3 protein: CASSFRGLIF

J gene: TRBJ2-2
D gene: -
clone size: -
V gene: TRBV27
CDR3 DNA: TGTGCCAGCAGGACAGCCGACACCGGGGAGCTGTTTTTT
CDR3 protein: CASRTADTGELFF

J gene: TRBJ1-1
D gene: -
clone size: -
V gene: TRBV6-5
CDR3 DNA: TGTGCCAGCAGTGGAGACAGGCTAGCCACTGAAGCTTTCTTT
CDR3 protein: CASSGDRLATEAFF

J gene: TRBJ2-3
D gene: TRBD2
clone size: few
V gene: TRBV5-8
CDR3 DNA: TGTGCCAGCAGCGGGTGGCTAGCGGGGGCCGGTACGCAGTATTTT
CDR3 protein: CASSGWLAGAGTQYF

J gene: TRBJ2-2
D gene: TRBD1
clone size: -
V gene: TRBV5-6
CDR3 DNA: TGTGCCAGCAGCTTGGAGCAGGGGGCCTTTGACGGGGAGCTGTTTTTT
CDR3 protein: CASSLEQGAFDGELFF

J gene: TRBJ2-4
D gene: TRBD1
clone size: -
V gene: TRBV7-2
CDR3 DNA: TGTGCCAGCAGCCCGGGCCCGGGACAGGGGGCGAACATTCAGTACTTC
CDR3 protein: CASSPGPGQGANIQYF

J gene: TRBJ2-7
D gene: TRBD1
clone size: -
V gene: TRBV7-8
CDR3 DNA: TGTGCCAGCAGTTACCCGGGACAGGGCATCTACGAGCAGTACTTC
CDR3 protein: CASSYPGQGIYEQYF

J gene: TRBJ2-1
D gene: -
clone size: -
V gene: TRBV30
CDR3 DNA: TGTGCCCGAAGCGATTACAATGAGCAGTTCTTC
CDR3 protein: CARSDYNEQFF

J gene: TRBJ2-5
D gene: TRBD1
clone size: -
V gene: TRBV6-1
CDR3 DNA: TGTGCCAGCAGTGAACGGGACAGGGTTTTGGGGGAGACCCAGTACTTC
CDR3 protein: CASSERDRVLGETQYF

J gene: TRBJ2-3
D gene: TRBD1
clone size: -
V gene: TRBV4-3
CDR3 DNA: TGCGCCAGCAGCCTCGGACAGGGGGAAAGGACAGATACGCAGTATTTT
CDR3 protein: CASSLGQGERTDTQYF

J gene: TRBJ1-2
D gene: -
clone size: -
V gene: TRBV13
CDR3 DNA: TGTGCCAGCAGCCTTCGGTTAGTACCAAATGGCTACACCTTC
CDR3 protein: CASSLRLVPNGYTF

J gene: TRBJ2-2
D gene: TRBD2
clone size: -
V gene: TRBV30
CDR3 DNA: TGTGCCTGGAGCCATTTAGCGGGACTTGATAGGAGGGAGCTGTTTTTT
CDR3 protein: CAWSHLAGLDRRELFF

J gene: TRBJ1-6
D gene: -
clone size: -
V gene: TRBV18
CDR3 DNA: TGTGCCAGCTCACCACTAGATTTGCAGGGTAATTCACCCCTCCACTTT
CDR3 protein: CASSPLDLQGNSPLHF

J gene: TRBJ1-2
D gene: -
clone size: -
V gene: TRBV7-8
CDR3 DNA: TGTGCCAGCAGCTTAGGGACAGTTAACTATGGCTACACCTTC
CDR3 protein: CASSLGTVNYGYTF

J gene: TRBJ2-7
D gene: -
clone size: -
V gene: TRBV21-1
CDR3 DNA: TGTGCCAGCAGCACGAACAGGGGGCTTGTCGAGCAGTACTTC
CDR3 protein: CASSTNRGLVEQYF

J gene: TRBJ2-7
D gene: TRBD2
clone size: -
V gene: TRBV2
CDR3 DNA: TGTGCCAGCAGTGACAGGACTAGCGGGAGATTCTACGAGCAGTACTTC
CDR3 protein: CASSDRTSGRFYEQYF

J gene: TRBJ2-3
D gene: -
clone size: -
V gene: TRBV4-1
CDR3 DNA: TGCGCCAGCAGCCAAAGGCCAGGGACAGATACGCAGTATTTT
CDR3 protein: CASSQRPGTDTQYF

J gene: TRBJ2-1
D gene: TRBD1
clone size: few
V gene: TRBV27
CDR3 DNA: TGTGCCAGCAGTTTCATCGGGGACAGGGGGTGGAATGAGCAGTTCTTC
CDR3 protein: CASSFIGDRGWNEQFF

J gene: TRBJ2-1
D gene: TRBD2
clone size: -
V gene: TRBV11-3
CDR3 DNA: TGTGCCACCTATAGCGGGAGGGGTTACAATGAGCAGTTCTTC
CDR3 protein: CATYSGRGYNEQFF

J gene: TRBJ2-7
D gene: TRBD2
clone size: -
V gene: TRBV4-2
CDR3 DNA: TGTGCCAGCAGCCCACTAGCGGGAGAGTACGAGCAGTACTTC
CDR3 protein: CASSPLAGEYEQYF

J gene: TRBJ1-2
D gene: TRBD1
clone size: few
V gene: TRBV15
CDR3 DNA: TGTGCCACCAGCAGAGGTCCCTCGGCAGGGGGTTTACCTTATGGCTACACCTTC
CDR3 protein: CATSRGPSAGGLPYGYTF

J gene: TRBJ2-1
D gene: -
clone size: -
V gene: TRBV4-3
CDR3 DNA: TGCGCCAGCGGGTGGAGTCGGGGGGCGAGCCCCGATGAGCAGTTCTTC
CDR3 protein: CASGWSRGASPDEQFF

J gene: TRBJ2-7
D gene: -
clone size: -
V gene: TRBV6-1
CDR3 DNA: TGTGCCAGCAGAACCTTTGGGCGCTCCTACGAGCAGTACTTC
CDR3 protein: CASRTFGRSYEQYF